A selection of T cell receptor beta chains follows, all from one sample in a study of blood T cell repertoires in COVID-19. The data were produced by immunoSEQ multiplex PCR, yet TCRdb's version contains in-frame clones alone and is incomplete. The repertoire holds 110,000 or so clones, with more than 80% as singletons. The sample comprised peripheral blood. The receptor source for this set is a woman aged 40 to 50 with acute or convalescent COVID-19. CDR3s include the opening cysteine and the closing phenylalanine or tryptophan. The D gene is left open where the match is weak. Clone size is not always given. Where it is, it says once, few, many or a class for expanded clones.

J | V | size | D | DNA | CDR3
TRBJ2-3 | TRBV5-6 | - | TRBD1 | TGTGCCAGCAGCCACAGACAGGGCGCCACAGATACGCAGTATTTT | CASSHRQGATDTQYF
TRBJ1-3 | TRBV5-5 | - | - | TGTGCCAGCAGCTTTAACCCCGGGTACTCTGGAAGCACCATATATTTT | CASSFNPGYSGSTIYF
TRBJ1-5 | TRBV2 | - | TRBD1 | TGTGCCAGCAGAGAGGGACAGGGAATGGGCAATCAGCCCCAGCATTTT | CASREGQGMGNQPQHF
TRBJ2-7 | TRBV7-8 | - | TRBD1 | TGTGCCAGCAGCTTAAGGGACAGGGTCGGGCGGAGCACCTACGAGCAGTACTTC | CASSLRDRVGRSTYEQYF
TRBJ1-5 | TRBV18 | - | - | TGTGCCAGCTCACCAGGGGCAGGTGCTTATAGCAATCAGCCCCAGCATTTT | CASSPGAGAYSNQPQHF
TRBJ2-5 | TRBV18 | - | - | TGTGCCAGCTCTCGAACAGAGAGGGCCCAAGAGACCCAGTACTTC | CASSRTERAQETQYF
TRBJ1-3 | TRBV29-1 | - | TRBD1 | TGCAGCGTTGCACGAGGGACAGGGAGCGGAAACACCATATATTTT | CSVARGTGSGNTIYF
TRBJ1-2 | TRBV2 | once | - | TGTGCCGGAAGACTTTATGGCTACACCTTC | CAGRLYGYTF
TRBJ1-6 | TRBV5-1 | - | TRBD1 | TGCGCCAGCAGCTCCGCAAGACAGGGGGGTTCCTATAATTCACCCCTCCACTTT | CASSSARQGGSYNSPLHF
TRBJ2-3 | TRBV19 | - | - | TGTGCCAGTAGTATCTCCCATACGCAGTATTTT | CASSISHTQYF
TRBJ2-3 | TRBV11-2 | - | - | TGTGCCAGCAGCCGCGCCGGACACCTTCCAGATACGCAGTATTTT | CASSRAGHLPDTQYF
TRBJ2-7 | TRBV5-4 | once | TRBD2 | TGTGCCAGCAGCCCGGGGACTAGCAGGGAAAGATCCGAGCAGTACTTC | CASSPGTSRERSEQYF
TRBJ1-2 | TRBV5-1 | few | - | TGCGCCAGCAGCTTGGACCAGGCTTTCTATGGCTACACCTTC | CASSLDQAFYGYTF
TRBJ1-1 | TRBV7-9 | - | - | TGTGCCAGCAGCTTAGGAGCCGGGACGGAGGGTCCCGCTTTCTTT | CASSLGAGTEGPAFF
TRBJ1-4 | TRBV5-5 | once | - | TGTGCCAGCAGCTTGGTATGGGGCGCGAATAATGAAAAACTGTTTTTT | CASSLVWGANNEKLFF
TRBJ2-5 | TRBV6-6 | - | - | TGTGCCAGCGGTGTTTCCCTAGCCCAAGAGACCCAGTACTTC | CASGVSLAQETQYF
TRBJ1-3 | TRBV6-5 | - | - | TGTGCCAGCAGGTCAGAGGCTGGAAACACCATATATTTT | CASRSEAGNTIYF
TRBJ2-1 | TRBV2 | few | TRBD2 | TGTGCCAGCAGTGGACTAGCGGGGGGGCGAAGTGAGCAGTTCTTC | CASSGLAGGRSEQFF
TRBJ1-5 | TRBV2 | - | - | TGTGCCAGCAGGGTAGGGGGTGGAAATCAGCCCCAGCATTTT | CASRVGGGNQPQHF
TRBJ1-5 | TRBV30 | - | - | TGTGCCTGGAGCGTGGAGTTCAATCAGCCCCAGCATTTT | CAWSVEFNQPQHF
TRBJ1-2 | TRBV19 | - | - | TGTGCCAGTAGTGCCCCGCGGGCCGTAAAAGCTAACTATGGCTACACCTTC | CASSAPRAVKANYGYTF
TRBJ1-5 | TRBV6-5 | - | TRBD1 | TGTGCCAGCAAGAGGGACAGCTTAGCAGGTCAGCCCCAGCATTTT | CASKRDSLAGQPQHF
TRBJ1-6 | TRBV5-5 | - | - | TGTGCCAGCAGCTTGGCAGGGTATAATTCACCCCTCCACTTT | CASSLAGYNSPLHF
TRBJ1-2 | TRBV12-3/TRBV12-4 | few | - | TGTGCCAGCAGTTTGCGAGGGTACGATGGCTACACCTTC | CASSLRGYDGYTF
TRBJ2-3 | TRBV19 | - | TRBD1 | TGTGCCAGTAGTGGGACAGGGAGAGATACGCAGTATTTT | CASSGTGRDTQYF
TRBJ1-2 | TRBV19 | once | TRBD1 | TGTGCCAGTAAAACGGGACAGGGGGATTATGGCTACACCTTC | CASKTGQGDYGYTF
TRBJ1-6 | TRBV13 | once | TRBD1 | TGTGCCAGCAGCTCGCGACAGGGGACTAATTCACCCCTCCACTTT | CASSSRQGTNSPLHF
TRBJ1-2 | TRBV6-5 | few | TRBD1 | TGTGCCAGCAGAATTCCCGGGACAGGGTTCGGCTACACCTTC | CASRIPGTGFGYTF
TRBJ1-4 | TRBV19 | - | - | TGTGCCAGTACAACAGACAGAGGTGAAAAACTGTTTTTT | CASTTDRGEKLFF
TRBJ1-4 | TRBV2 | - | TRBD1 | TGTGCCAGCCATTTGACAGGGGCCGAAGGACTGTTTTTT | CASHLTGAEGLFF
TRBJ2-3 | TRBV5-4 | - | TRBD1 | TGTGCCAGCAGCCGACAGGGGGGTAGCACAGATACGCAGTATTTT | CASSRQGGSTDTQYF
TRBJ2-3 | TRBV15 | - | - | TGTGCCACCAGCCCCTCCCTTTTCGTCGGAGTTCGGCGGGATACGCAGTATTTT | CATSPSLFVGVRRDTQYF
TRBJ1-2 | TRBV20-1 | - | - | TGCAGTGCTAGTGCGGGGGAGACCGTTAACTATGGCTACACCTTC | CSASAGETVNYGYTF
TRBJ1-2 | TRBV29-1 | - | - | TGCAGCGTTTTTACCGGAGGAGGGCCTAACTATGGCTACACCTTC | CSVFTGGGPNYGYTF
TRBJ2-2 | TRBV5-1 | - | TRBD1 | TGCGCCACCTACAGGACAGGGTTTACCGGGGAGCTGTTTTTT | CATYRTGFTGELFF
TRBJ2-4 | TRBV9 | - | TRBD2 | TGTGCCAGCAGCGTAGCTCCCCAGCGGGGAAACATTCAGTACTTC | CASSVAPQRGNIQYF
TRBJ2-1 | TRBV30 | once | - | TGTGCCTGGAGTGTTGTGGGGTTTGAGGGATACAATGAGCAGTTCTTC | CAWSVVGFEGYNEQFF
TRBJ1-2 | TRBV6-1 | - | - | TGTGCCAGCAGTGAAGGGGACGGGACATTCCATGGCTACACCTTC | CASSEGDGTFHGYTF
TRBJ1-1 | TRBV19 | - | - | TGTGCCAGCCGGGGGATGGGATGGCTCTTT | CASRGMGWLF
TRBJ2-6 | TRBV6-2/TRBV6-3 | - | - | TGTGCCAGCAGCGCGACAGGAGGATTCTCTGGGGCCAACGTCCTGACTTTC | CASSATGGFSGANVLTF
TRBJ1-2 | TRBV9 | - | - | TGTGCCAGCAGCGTTGGGACTACGGGAGGCTACACCTTC | CASSVGTTGGYTF
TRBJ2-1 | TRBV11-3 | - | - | TGTGCCAGCAGCCACGGGGTCAATGAGCAGTTCTTC | CASSHGVNEQFF
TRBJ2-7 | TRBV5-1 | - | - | TGCGCCAGCAGCTATATAAACGCGGCCAACCACGAGCAGTACTTC | CASSYINAANHEQYF
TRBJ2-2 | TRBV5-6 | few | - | TGTGCCAGCAGCGCCGTTCGACAAGGAAACACCGGGGAGCTGTTTTTT | CASSAVRQGNTGELFF
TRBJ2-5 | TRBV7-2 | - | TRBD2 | TGTGCCAGCAGCCTTCAAGCGGGGGCCCAAGAGACCCAGTACTTC | CASSLQAGAQETQYF
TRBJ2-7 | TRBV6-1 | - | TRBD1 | TGTGCCAGCAGTGAGAGGACAGGGGGCCCCTACGAGCAGTACTTC | CASSERTGGPYEQYF
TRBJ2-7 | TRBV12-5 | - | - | TGTGCTAGTGGTTTGTCCCGTGGGGTCATGGGGAGCTCCTACGAGCAGTACTTC | CASGLSRGVMGSSYEQYF
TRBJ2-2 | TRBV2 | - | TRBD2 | TGTGCCAGCGGGGGGGAGACGGGACTGAACACCGGGGAGCTGTTTTTT | CASGGETGLNTGELFF
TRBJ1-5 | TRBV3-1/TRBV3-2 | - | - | TGTGCCAGCAGCCCCCGACAGAATCAGCCCCAGCATTTT | CASSPRQNQPQHF